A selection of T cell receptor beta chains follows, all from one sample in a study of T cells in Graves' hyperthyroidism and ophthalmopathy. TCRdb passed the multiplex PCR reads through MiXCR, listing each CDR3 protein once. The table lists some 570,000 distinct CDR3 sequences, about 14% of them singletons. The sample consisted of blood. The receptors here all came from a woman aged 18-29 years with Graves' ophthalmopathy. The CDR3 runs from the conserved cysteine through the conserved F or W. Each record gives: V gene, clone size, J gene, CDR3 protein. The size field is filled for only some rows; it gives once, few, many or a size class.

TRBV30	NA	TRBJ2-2	CAWSRGGRYTGELFF
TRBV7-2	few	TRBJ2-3	CASSPDLAGGTDTQYF
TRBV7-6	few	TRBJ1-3	CASSLEVGRYSGNTIYF
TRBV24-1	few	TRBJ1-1	CATSDLYRGEAFF
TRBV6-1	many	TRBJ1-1	CASSEALRPTEAFF
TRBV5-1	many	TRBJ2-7	CASSRQGLAETYEQYF
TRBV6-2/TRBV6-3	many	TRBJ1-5	CASSYLPGQLYNQPQHF
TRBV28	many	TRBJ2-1	CASSLLRVNEQFF
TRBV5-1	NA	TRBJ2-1	CASSLGVVSSNEQFF
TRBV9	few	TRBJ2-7	CASSVSTSGSYEQYF
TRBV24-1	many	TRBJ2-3	CATSEPGTYTQYF
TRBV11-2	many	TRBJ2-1	CASSWREAGYNEQFF
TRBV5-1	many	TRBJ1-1	CASNLGRVNTEAFF
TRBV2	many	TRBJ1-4	CATTDSLESSTNEKLFF
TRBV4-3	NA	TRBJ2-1	CASSQGTGITSEQFF
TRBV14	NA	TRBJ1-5	CASSQVVGLNRGYQPQHF
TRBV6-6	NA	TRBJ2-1	CASSYSRSGSYNEQFF
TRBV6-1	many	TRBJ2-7	CASSPGTGLDYEQYF
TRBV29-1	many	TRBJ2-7	CSVEDWVTYEQYF
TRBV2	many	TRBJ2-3	CASRGGLAGADTQYF
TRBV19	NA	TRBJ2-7	CASSRGPSGTDYYEQYF
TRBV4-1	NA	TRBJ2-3	CASSQGGRDTQYF
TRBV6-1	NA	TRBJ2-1	CASSPHDRSSYNEQFF
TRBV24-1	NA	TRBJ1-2	CATSDETGWVVTF
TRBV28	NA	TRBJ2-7	CASSYDESSYEQYF
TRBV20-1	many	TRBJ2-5	CSARALAGEGETQYF
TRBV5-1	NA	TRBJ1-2	CASSSRQGYYGYTF